Listed below are T cell receptor beta chains from one sample, sequenced in a study of blood T cell repertoires in COVID-19. Only in-frame clones appear in the TCRdb table, and some are missing; sequencing was by immunoSEQ multiplex PCR. The table shows about 60,000 clones, with approximately 80% occurring only once. Sequencing was carried out using peripheral blood. Every receptor here comes from a woman aged 70 to 79 with acute or convalescent COVID-19. Each CDR3 is given with its conserved first and last residue. Each record gives: V gene, D gene, J gene, clone size, CDR3 protein, CDR3 DNA. The D gene is left open where the match is weak. Clone size is given for some rows only: seen once, a few or many times, or a class if the clone is expanded.

V: TRBV11-3
D: .
J: TRBJ2-7
size: .
CDR3: CASSPSGRSYEQYF
DNA: TGTGCCAGCAGCCCCAGCGGACGCTCCTACGAGCAGTACTTC

V: TRBV19
D: TRBD1
J: TRBJ1-2
size: .
CDR3: CASSTPQGTNGYTF
DNA: TGTGCCAGTAGTACGCCACAGGGGACAAATGGCTACACCTTC

V: TRBV18
D: .
J: TRBJ1-4
size: .
CDR3: CASSPRESTNEKLFF
DNA: TGTGCCAGCTCACCACGGGAGTCAACTAATGAAAAACTGTTTTTT

V: TRBV7-8
D: .
J: TRBJ2-7
size: .
CDR3: CASSLVLSYEQYF
DNA: TGTGCCAGCAGCTTAGTCCTCTCCTACGAGCAGTACTTC

V: TRBV12-3/TRBV12-4
D: TRBD2
J: TRBJ2-5
size: .
CDR3: CASSSSGGETQYF
DNA: TGTGCCAGCAGTTCTAGCGGGGGGGAGACCCAGTACTTC

V: TRBV19
D: TRBD1
J: TRBJ2-5
size: .
CDR3: CASSLRQGGGETQYF
DNA: TGTGCCAGTAGTCTCAGACAAGGGGGCGGTGAGACCCAGTACTTC

V: TRBV5-1
D: .
J: TRBJ2-2
size: few
CDR3: CASSYKAGQKTGELFF
DNA: TGCGCCAGCAGCTACAAGGCGGGACAGAAAACCGGGGAGCTGTTTTTT

V: TRBV21-1
D: .
J: TRBJ2-7
size: .
CDR3: CASADPGQGLEQYF
DNA: TGTGCCAGCGCCGATCCGGGACAGGGTTTAGAGCAGTACTTC

V: TRBV28
D: .
J: TRBJ2-1
size: once
CDR3: CASSLMGGQNNEQFF
DNA: TGTGCCAGCAGTTTAATGGGGGGGCAGAACAATGAGCAGTTCTTC

V: TRBV5-6
D: TRBD2
J: TRBJ2-5
size: .
CDR3: CASSSLSGGIRGETQYF
DNA: TGTGCCAGCAGCTCCCTTAGCGGGGGGATACGAGGAGAGACCCAGTACTTC

V: TRBV7-9
D: TRBD1
J: TRBJ1-5
size: .
CDR3: CASSYDRADQPQHF
DNA: TGTGCCAGCAGCTACGACAGGGCTGATCAGCCCCAGCATTTT

V: TRBV20-1
D: TRBD1
J: TRBJ1-2
size: .
CDR3: CSAPGQASYTF
DNA: TGCAGTGCACCCGGACAGGCGAGCTACACCTTC

V: TRBV21-1
D: .
J: TRBJ1-1
size: few
CDR3: CASNTSLNTEAFF
DNA: TGTGCCAGCAACACCTCTCTGAACACTGAAGCTTTCTTT

V: TRBV5-4
D: .
J: TRBJ2-7
size: .
CDR3: CASSAPGADSYEQYF
DNA: TGTGCCAGCAGCGCACCGGGAGCTGACTCCTACGAGCAGTACTTC

V: TRBV11-3
D: TRBD1
J: TRBJ2-7
size: .
CDR3: CASSLTQGAAYEQYF
DNA: TGTGCCAGCAGCTTAACACAGGGGGCGGCCTACGAGCAGTACTTC

V: TRBV6-1
D: .
J: TRBJ1-1
size: .
CDR3: CASSELFRDNSNTEAFF
DNA: TGTGCCAGCAGTGAACTGTTCCGGGACAACTCGAACACTGAAGCTTTCTTT

V: TRBV6-2/TRBV6-3
D: .
J: TRBJ2-7
size: .
CDR3: CASSYYRQAVVSYEQYF
DNA: TGTGCCAGCAGTTACTACCGACAGGCCGTCGTCTCCTACGAGCAGTACTTC

V: TRBV12-3/TRBV12-4
D: .
J: TRBJ1-5
size: .
CDR3: CASSQGQYQPQHF
DNA: TGTGCCAGCAGCCAGGGGCAGTATCAGCCCCAGCATTTT

V: TRBV5-8
D: .
J: TRBJ1-1
size: .
CDR3: CASSIGQHITFTEAFF
DNA: TGTGCCAGCAGCATTGGACAGCACATAACGTTCACTGAAGCTTTCTTT

V: TRBV5-4
D: .
J: TRBJ2-5
size: .
CDR3: CASARAADLETQYF
DNA: TGTGCCAGCGCGCGGGCGGCGGATTTAGAGACCCAGTACTTC

V: TRBV24-1
D: .
J: TRBJ1-3
size: .
CDR3: CHDSYSGNTIYF
DNA: TGTCACGACTCCTACTCTGGAAACACCATATATTTT

V: TRBV9
D: TRBD1
J: TRBJ1-6
size: medium-sized
CDR3: CASSVVGTGNSPLHF
DNA: TGTGCCAGCAGCGTAGTGGGGACAGGGAATTCACCCCTCCACTTT

V: TRBV5-1
D: TRBD2
J: TRBJ2-7
size: .
CDR3: CASSGGLARAEQYF
DNA: TGCGCCAGCAGCGGCGGACTAGCTCGGGCCGAGCAGTACTTC

V: TRBV2
D: .
J: TRBJ2-5
size: .
CDR3: CASSRAGLETQYF
DNA: TGTGCCAGCAGTCGCGCGGGGCTAGAGACCCAGTACTTC

V: TRBV14
D: .
J: TRBJ2-4
size: .
CDR3: CASSWTGRDIQYF
DNA: TGTGCCAGCAGTTGGACAGGGAGGGACATTCAGTACTTC

V: TRBV5-8
D: .
J: TRBJ1-2
size: many
CDR3: CASSADMSPYGYTF
DNA: TGTGCCAGCAGCGCGGACATGAGCCCCTATGGCTACACCTTC

V: TRBV3-1/TRBV3-2
D: .
J: TRBJ2-5
size: .
CDR3: CASSQDRQASQYF
DNA: TGTGCCAGCAGCCAAGATAGGCAGGCATCCCAGTACTTC

V: TRBV6-5
D: .
J: TRBJ2-7
size: few
CDR3: CASSTGYEQYF
DNA: TGTGCCAGCAGTACAGGGTACGAGCAGTACTTC

V: TRBV7-4
D: TRBD2
J: TRBJ2-7
size: .
CDR3: CASSLCEAGGPHEQYF
DNA: TGTGCCAGCAGCTTATGCGAAGCGGGGGGGCCCCACGAGCAGTACTTC